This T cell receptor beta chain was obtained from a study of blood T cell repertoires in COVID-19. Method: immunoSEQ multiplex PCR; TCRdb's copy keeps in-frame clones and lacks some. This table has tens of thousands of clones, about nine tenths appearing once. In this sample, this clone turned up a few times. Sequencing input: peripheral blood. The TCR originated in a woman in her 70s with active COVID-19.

CDR3 in amino acids: CASSQDSWTSDYEQYF. Here the CDR3 DNA reads TGTGCCAGCAGCCAAGATAGCTGGACTAGCGACTACGAGCAGTACTTC. V is TRBV3-1 (or the pseudogene TRBV3-2) and J is TRBJ2-7; the match to TRBD2 covers 9 bases. Per germline, CDR1 LGHDT and CDR2 YNNKEL (reference sequence). V trimming: 0 bases; J trimming: 3 bases; junction bases outside the gene matches: 6. This CDR3 has 16 amino acids.